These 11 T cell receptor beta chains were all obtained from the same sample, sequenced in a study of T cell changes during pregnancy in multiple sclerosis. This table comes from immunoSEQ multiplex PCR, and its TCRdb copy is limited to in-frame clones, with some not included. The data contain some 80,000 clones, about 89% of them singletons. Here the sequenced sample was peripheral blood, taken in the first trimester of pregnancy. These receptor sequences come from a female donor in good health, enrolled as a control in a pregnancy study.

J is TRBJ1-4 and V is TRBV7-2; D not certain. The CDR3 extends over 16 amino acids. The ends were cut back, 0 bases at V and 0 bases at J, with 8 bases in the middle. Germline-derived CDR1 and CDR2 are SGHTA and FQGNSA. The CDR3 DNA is TGTGCCAGCAGCTTAGCGTCGGGAGCAACTAATGAAAAACTGTTTTTT. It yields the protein CASSLASGATNEKLFF.

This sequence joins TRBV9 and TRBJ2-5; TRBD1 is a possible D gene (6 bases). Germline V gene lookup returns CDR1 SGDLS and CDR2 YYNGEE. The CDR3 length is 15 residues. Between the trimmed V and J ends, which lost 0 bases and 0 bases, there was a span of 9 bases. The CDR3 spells CASSVGRTDQETQYF. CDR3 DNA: TGTGCCAGCAGCGTAGGACGGACAGACCAAGAGACCCAGTACTTC.

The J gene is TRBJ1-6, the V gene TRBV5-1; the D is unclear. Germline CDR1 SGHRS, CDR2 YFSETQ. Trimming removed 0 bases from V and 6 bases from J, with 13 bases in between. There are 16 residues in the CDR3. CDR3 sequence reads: CASSLGVASANSPLHF. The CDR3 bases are TGCGCCAGCAGCTTGGGAGTAGCTTCAGCTAATTCACCCCTCCACTTT.

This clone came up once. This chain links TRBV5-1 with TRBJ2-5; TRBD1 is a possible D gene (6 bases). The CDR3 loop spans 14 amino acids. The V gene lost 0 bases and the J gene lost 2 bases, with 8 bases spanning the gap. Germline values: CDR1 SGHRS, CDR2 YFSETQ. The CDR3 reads CASSLGTVQETQYF. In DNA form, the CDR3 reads TGCGCCAGCAGCTTGGGGACAGTACAAGAGACCCAGTACTTC. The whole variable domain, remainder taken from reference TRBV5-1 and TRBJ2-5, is KAGVTQTPRYLIKTRGQQVTLSCSPISGHRSVSWYQQTPGQGLQFLFEYFSETQRNKGNFPGRFSGRQFSNSRSEMNVSTLELGDSALYLCASSLGTVQETQYFGPGTRLLVL.

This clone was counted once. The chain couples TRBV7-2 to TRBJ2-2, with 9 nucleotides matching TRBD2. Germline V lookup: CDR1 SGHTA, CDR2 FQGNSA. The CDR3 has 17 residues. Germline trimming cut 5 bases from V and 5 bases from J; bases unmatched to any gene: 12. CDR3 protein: CASSPVGGTSRTGELFF. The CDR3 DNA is TGTGCCAGCAGCCCGGTGGGAGGGACTAGCCGGACCGGGGAGCTGTTTTTT.

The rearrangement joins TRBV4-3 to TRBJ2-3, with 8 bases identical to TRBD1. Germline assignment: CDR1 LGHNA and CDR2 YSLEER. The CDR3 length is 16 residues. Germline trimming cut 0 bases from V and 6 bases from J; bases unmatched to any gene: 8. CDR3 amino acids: CASSQDSDRVGDTQYF. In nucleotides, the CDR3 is TGCGCCAGCAGCCAAGATTCGGACAGGGTGGGGGATACGCAGTATTTT.

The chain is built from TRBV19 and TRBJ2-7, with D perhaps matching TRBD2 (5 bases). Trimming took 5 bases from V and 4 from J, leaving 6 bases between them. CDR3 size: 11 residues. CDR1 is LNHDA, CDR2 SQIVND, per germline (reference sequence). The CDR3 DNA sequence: TGTGCCAGTAGTGAGGGTTACGAGCAGTACTTC. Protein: CASSEGYEQYF.

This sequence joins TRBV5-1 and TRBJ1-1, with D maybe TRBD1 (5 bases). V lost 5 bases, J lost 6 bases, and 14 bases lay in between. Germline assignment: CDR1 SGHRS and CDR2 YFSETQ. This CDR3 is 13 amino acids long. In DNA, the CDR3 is TGCGCCAGCAGAGCAGGGTTCGGCGCTGAAGCTTTCTTT. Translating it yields CASRAGFGAEAFF. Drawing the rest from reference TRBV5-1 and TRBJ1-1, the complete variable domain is KAGVTQTPRYLIKTRGQQVTLSCSPISGHRSVSWYQQTPGQGLQFLFEYFSETQRNKGNFPGRFSGRQFSNSRSEMNVSTLELGDSALYLCASRAGFGAEAFFGQGTRLTVV.

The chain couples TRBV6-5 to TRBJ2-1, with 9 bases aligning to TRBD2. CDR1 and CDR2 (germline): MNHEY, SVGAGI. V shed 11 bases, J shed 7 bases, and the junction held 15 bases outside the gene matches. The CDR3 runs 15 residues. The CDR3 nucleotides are TGTGCCGCCCGAAGGGTGCGGGGGGGCTCGAATGAGCAGTTCTTC. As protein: CAARRVRGGSNEQFF.

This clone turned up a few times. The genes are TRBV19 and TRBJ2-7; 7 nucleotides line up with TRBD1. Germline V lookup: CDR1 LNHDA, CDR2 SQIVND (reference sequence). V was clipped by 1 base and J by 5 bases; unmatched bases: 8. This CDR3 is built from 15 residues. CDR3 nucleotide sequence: TGTGCCAGTAGTATAGGACAGGGAATTCGGCACGAGCAGTACTTC. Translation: CASSIGQGIRHEQYF.

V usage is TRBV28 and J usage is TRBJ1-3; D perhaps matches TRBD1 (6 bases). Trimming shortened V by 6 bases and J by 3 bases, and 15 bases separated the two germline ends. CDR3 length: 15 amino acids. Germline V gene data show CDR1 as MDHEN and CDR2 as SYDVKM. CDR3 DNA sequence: TGTGCCAGCAGACGACAGGTCGCCCTTGGAAACACCATATATTTT. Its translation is CASRRQVALGNTIYF.